This entry lists 6 T cell receptor beta chains sequenced from one sample in a study of cytomegalovirus exposure and HLA in healthy donors. Amplification used 60 Vbeta primers and 13 Jbeta primers. Data came from immunoSEQ multiplex PCR; TCRdb stores just in-frame clones and leaves some out. The sample lists roughly 170,000 clones, 75% to 85% seen once, with roughly 0.82% in the top ten. The sample consisted of PBMCs. The receptors originated from a female donor in good health and CMV-seronegative.

V and J are TRBV25-1 and TRBJ2-1, with 9 nucleotides matching TRBD1. In germline, CDR1 is MGHDK, CDR2 SYGVNS. The V and J ends lost 6 bases and 6 bases, in that order; junction bases with no gene match: 6. The CDR3 extends over 14 amino acids. CDR3: CASSPGTGTNEQFF. Here the CDR3 DNA reads TGTGCCAGCAGCCCCGGGACAGGGACCAATGAGCAGTTCTTC.

This clone was picked up one time. The chain has TRBV4-3 and TRBJ2-7; weak D call: TRBD1 (6 bases). The CDR3 has 11 residues. Trimming removed 5 bases from V and 7 bases from J, with 9 bases in between. Germline CDR1 and CDR2: LGHNA and YSLEER. CDR3 residues: CASSRGLEQYF. DNA for the CDR3: TGCGCCAGCAGCAGGGGGTTGGAGCAGTACTTC.

The gene calls are TRBV2 and TRBJ2-7, with TRBD2 matching 7 bases. Germline V gene sequence: CDR1 SNHLY, CDR2 FYNNEI. The CDR3 totals 15 residues. V lost 8 bases and J lost 2; bases outside the gene matches: 12. CDR3 loop: CASAATSSGTYEQYF. CDR3 DNA: TGTGCCAGCGCAGCTACATCTAGCGGAACCTACGAGCAGTACTTC.

This sequence joins TRBV4-3 and TRBJ2-1; weak D call: TRBD1 (6 bases). Trimming removed 3 bases at V and 7 bases at J, with 16 bases between. CDR3 length: 15 amino acids. Germline V gene lookup returns CDR1 LGHNA and CDR2 YSLEER. The CDR3 region is CASSQGARASNEQFF. The CDR3 region has the DNA TGCGCCAGCAGCCAGGGGGCCCGCGCGTCTAATGAGCAGTTCTTC.

V is TRBV23-1 and J is TRBJ1-1; D may be TRBD1 (5 bases). TRBV23-1 is given ORF status, its function remaining uncertain. The CDR3 runs 16 residues. The V and J ends lost 1 base and 1 base respectively, with 13 bases between them. In DNA form, the CDR3 reads TGCGCCAGCAGTCAATGCCGGGAGGGGAAGAACACTGAAGCTTTCTTT. Protein: CASSQCREGKNTEAFF.

The chain is built from TRBV5-6 and TRBJ1-5, with D tentatively TRBD1 (6 bases). The CDR3 length is 13 residues. V was clipped by 3 bases and J by 8 bases, with 12 bases between them. Germline CDR1 and CDR2: SGHDT and YYEEEE. The CDR3 here is CASSSGQTEPQHF. CDR3 nucleotide sequence: TGTGCCAGCAGCTCAGGACAGACCGAGCCCCAGCATTTT.